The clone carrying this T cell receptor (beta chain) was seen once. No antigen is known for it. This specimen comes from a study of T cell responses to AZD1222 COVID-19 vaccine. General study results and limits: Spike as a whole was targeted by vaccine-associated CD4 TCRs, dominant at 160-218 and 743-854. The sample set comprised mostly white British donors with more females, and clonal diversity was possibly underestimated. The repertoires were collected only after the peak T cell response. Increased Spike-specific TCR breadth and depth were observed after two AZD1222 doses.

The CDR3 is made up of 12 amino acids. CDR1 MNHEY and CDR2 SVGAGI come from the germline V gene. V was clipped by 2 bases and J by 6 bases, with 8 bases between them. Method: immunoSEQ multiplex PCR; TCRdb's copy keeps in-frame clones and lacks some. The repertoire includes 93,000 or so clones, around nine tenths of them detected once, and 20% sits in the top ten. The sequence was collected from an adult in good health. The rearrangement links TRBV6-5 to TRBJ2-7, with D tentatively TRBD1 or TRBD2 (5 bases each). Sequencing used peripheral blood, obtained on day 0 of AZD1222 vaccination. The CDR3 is CASSYLGVEQYF. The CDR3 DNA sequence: TGTGCCAGCAGTTACCTGGGGGTCGAGCAGTACTTC.